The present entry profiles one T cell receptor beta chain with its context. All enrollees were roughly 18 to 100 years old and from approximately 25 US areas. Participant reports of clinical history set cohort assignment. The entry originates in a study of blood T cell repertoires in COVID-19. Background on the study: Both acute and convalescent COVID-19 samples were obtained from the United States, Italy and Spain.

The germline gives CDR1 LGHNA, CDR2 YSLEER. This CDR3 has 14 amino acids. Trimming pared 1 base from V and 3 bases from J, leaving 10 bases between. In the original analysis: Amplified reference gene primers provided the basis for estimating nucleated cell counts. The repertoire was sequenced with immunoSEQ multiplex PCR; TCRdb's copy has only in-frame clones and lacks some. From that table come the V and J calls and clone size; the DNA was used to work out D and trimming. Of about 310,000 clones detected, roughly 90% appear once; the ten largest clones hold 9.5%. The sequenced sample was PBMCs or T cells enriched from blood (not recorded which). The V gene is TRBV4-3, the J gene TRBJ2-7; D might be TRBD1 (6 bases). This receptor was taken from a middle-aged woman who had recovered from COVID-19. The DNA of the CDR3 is TGCGCCAGCAGCCAAGGGGTCAGGGGCTACGAGCAGTACTTC. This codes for CASSQGVRGYEQYF.